The 16 T cell receptor beta chains listed next were all sequenced from one sample in a study of blood T cell repertoires in COVID-19. The assay was immunoSEQ multiplex PCR, and TCRdb's table has in-frame clones only and misses some. The sample holds over 55,000 clones, approximately 80% seen once. Sequenced sample: PBMCs or T cells enriched from blood (not recorded which). The receptor set was obtained from a woman between 40 and 55 years old with acute COVID-19.

The chain couples TRBV28 to TRBJ1-3; no firm D call. In germline, CDR1 is MDHEN, CDR2 SYDVKM. This CDR3 has 15 amino acids. Deletions cut 8 bases from V and 2 bases from J, with 16 bases between. CDR3 in DNA: TGTGCCAGCCAGAGACTTTTTCGGGCTGGAAACACCATATATTTT. This sequence encodes CASQRLFRAGNTIYF.

This clone was counted a single time. The J gene is TRBJ2-7, the V gene TRBV5-1; TRBD2 aligns across 13 bases. With 5 bases clipped from V and 8 bases from J, the junction kept 7 bases outside the gene matches. The V gene's germline CDR1 is SGHRS and CDR2 YFSETQ. The CDR3 covers 14 residues. CDR3: CASRGTSGVSQQYF. The CDR3 DNA reads as TGCGCCAGCAGAGGGACTAGCGGGGTTTCCCAGCAGTACTTC.

Here the CDR3 DNA reads TGTGCCAGCAGTGAATCCCGGCAGGGCGGTGAAAAACTGTTTTTT. Residues: CASSESRQGGEKLFF. This chain uses TRBV27 with TRBJ1-4, with TRBD1 as a possible D gene (5 bases). V lost 5 bases and J lost 7, with 17 bases in between. The CDR3 sequence is 15 residues long. CDR1 is MNHEY, CDR2 SMNVEV, per germline (reference sequence).

There are a few counts of this clone. The chain couples TRBV5-1 to TRBJ2-2; 8 bases are shared with TRBD2. Germline V gives CDR1 SGHRS, CDR2 YFSETQ. The length of the CDR3 is 16 residues. V lost 3 bases to trimming and J lost 4 bases; unmatched junction nucleotides: 8. The CDR3 nucleotides read TGCGCCAGCAGCTGGGCCGGGACTAGAGGCACCGGGGAGCTGTTTTTT. This codes for CASSWAGTRGTGELFF.

The J gene is TRBJ2-2, the V gene TRBV4-2; 9 bases match TRBD2. The V and J ends lost 7 bases and 3 bases, in that order; junction bases with no gene match: 6. The CDR3 contains 15 residues. Germline values: CDR1 LGHNA, CDR2 YNFKEQ. The CDR3 DNA reads as TGTGCCAGCACTCGGTTAGCGGGAGACACCGGGGAGCTGTTTTTT. It is translated as CASTRLAGDTGELFF.

The V and J genes are TRBV5-5 and TRBJ2-7, with a possible D match to TRBD1 (6 bases). V was shortened by 0 bases and J by 2 bases, with 21 bases between the two germline ends. In germline, CDR1 is SGHKS, CDR2 YYEKEE (reference sequence). This CDR3 has 18 amino acids. The CDR3 sequence: CASSLEAGDGPLTYEQYV. CDR3 DNA sequence: TGTGCCAGCAGCTTGGAGGCAGGGGACGGACCCCTTACCTACGAGCAGTACGTC.

CDR3 sequence reads: CASSQGQGIDTQYF. In nucleotides, the CDR3 is TGTGCCAGCAGCCAGGGACAGGGGATAGATACGCAGTATTTT. The rearrangement joins TRBV5-8 to TRBJ2-3; 10 positions agree with TRBD1. There are 14 residues in the CDR3. The V gene end was trimmed by 4 bases and the J gene end by 5 bases; junction bases not matched to a gene: 4. CDR1 is SGHTS and CDR2 is YDEGEE in the germline V gene.

The chain has TRBV6-2 or TRBV6-3 and TRBJ1-1, with TRBD1 matching over 9 bases. The CDR3 spans 18 residues. Trimming removed 2 bases from V and 4 bases from J; junction bases left unmatched: 14. CDR1 MNHEY and CDR2 SVGEGT come from the germline V gene. The CDR3 reads CASSYANDRGAGGTEAFF. As DNA, the CDR3 is TGTGCCAGCAGTTACGCTAACGACAGGGGGGCTGGTGGCACTGAAGCTTTCTTT.

CDR3 in DNA: TGTGCCAGTAGTATAATTCTGTACAATGAGCAGTTCTTC. Its protein product is CASSIILYNEQFF. The chain is built from TRBV19 and TRBJ2-1; D is ambiguous. V lost 2 bases to trimming and J lost 4 bases, with 6 bases between them. The germline gives CDR1 LNHDA, CDR2 SQIVND (reference sequence). This CDR3 region has 13 residues.

This chain uses TRBV21-1 with TRBJ2-3; the D segment call TRBD2 is taken from the table without a DNA check. TRBV21-1 is a listed pseudogene. CDR3 size: 17 residues. CDR3 nucleotides: TGTGCCAGCAGCAAAGTTGCCTATGGCGGGATCACAGATACGCAGTATTTT. This sequence encodes CASSKVAYGGITDTQYF.

The chain has TRBV29-1 and TRBJ2-6, with D perhaps matching TRBD1 (5 bases). CDR1 and CDR2 (germline): SQVTM, ANQGSEA. The germline V and J ends were trimmed by 3 bases and 1 base, with 7 bases remaining between them. The CDR3 loop spans 14 amino acids. In DNA form, the CDR3 reads TGCAGCGTTGACGACAGATCTGGGGCCAACGTCCTGACTTTC. Its protein product is CSVDDRSGANVLTF.

The chain combines TRBV29-1 with TRBJ2-1; 11 nucleotides agree with TRBD2. CDR1 and CDR2 from the germline V gene are SQVTM and ANQGSEA. This CDR3 has 16 amino acids. The J segment lost 1 base and the V segment lost 4 bases, leaving 6 bases of the junction unmatched. This CDR3 reads CSVVLAGGRSYNEQFF. CDR3 nucleotide sequence: TGCAGCGTTGTATTAGCGGGGGGGAGGTCCTACAATGAGCAGTTCTTC.

The sample holds a few counts of this clone. The gene calls are TRBV5-5 and TRBJ2-7; 7 bases are a match to TRBD1. There are 15 residues in the CDR3. The junction had 3 bases not matched to a gene; V was cut back by 0 bases and J by 0 bases. From germline, CDR1 is SGHKS and CDR2 YYEKEE (reference sequence). The CDR3 sequence is CASSLGRGNSYEQYV. The CDR3 DNA reads as TGTGCCAGCAGCTTGGGCAGGGGGAACTCCTACGAGCAGTACGTC.

The J gene is TRBJ1-1, the V gene TRBV5-6, with 7 bases matching TRBD1. This CDR3 comprises 14 residues. Germline V lookup: CDR1 SGHDT, CDR2 YYEEEE. The V gene end was trimmed by 0 bases and the J gene end by 7 bases; junction bases not matched to a gene: 6. The DNA of the CDR3 is TGTGCCAGCAGCTTGGTAGGACAGGCGAATGAAGCTTTCTTT. Its protein is CASSLVGQANEAFF.

This clone has just a few counts. V usage is TRBV6-4 and J usage is TRBJ1-1; D is unclear. Between the trimmed V and J ends, which lost 4 bases and 3 bases, there was a span of 9 bases. Germline loops: CDR1 MRHNA, CDR2 SNTAGT. CDR3 length equals 13 residues. Here the CDR3 reads CASSAGFDTEAFF. The DNA for the CDR3 is TGTGCCAGCAGTGCGGGATTTGACACTGAAGCTTTCTTT.

This sequence joins TRBV15 and TRBJ1-2; D not resolved. V lost 4 bases to trimming and J lost 7 bases, with 10 bases between them. The CDR3 runs 12 residues. The germline CDR1 and CDR2 sequences are LNHNV and YYDKDF (reference sequence). The CDR3 here is CATSMDFRGYTF. CDR3 sequence (DNA): TGTGCCACCAGCATGGACTTCCGTGGCTACACCTTC.